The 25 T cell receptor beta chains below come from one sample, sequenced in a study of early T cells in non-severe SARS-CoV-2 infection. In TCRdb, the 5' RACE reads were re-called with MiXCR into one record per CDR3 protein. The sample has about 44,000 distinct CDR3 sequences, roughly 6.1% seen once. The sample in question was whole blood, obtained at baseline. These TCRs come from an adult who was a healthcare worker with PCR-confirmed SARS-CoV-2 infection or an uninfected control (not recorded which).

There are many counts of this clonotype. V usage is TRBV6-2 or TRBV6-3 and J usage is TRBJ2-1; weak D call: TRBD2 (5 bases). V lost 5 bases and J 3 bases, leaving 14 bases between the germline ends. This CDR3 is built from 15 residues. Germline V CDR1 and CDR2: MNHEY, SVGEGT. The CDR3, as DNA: TGTGCCAGCAGTCCCCGTTTCGGAGGCTACAATGAGCAGTTCTTC. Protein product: CASSPRFGGYNEQFF.

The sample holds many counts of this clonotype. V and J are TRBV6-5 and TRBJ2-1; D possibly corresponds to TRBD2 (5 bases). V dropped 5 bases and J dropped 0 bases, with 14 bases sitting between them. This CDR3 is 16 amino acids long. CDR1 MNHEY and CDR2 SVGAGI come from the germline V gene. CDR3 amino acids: CASSRTSQSSYNEQFF. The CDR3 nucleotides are TGTGCCAGCAGTCGAACTAGTCAGAGCTCCTACAATGAGCAGTTCTTC.

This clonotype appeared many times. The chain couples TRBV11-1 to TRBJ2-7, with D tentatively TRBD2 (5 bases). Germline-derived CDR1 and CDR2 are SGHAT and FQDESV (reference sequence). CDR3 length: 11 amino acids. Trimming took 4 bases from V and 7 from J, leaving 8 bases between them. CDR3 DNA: TGTGCCAGCAGCTCTAGAGGGGAGCAGTACTTC. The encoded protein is CASSSRGEQYF.

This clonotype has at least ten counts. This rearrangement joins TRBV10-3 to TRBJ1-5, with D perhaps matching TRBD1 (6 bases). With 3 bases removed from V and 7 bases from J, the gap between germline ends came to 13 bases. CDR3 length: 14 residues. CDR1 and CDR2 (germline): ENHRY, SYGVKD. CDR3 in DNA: TGTGCCATCAGTGAAGGGGGAATGGGACAGCCCCAGCATTTT. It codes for CAISEGGMGQPQHF.

CDR3 in amino acids: CASSQVGGWGRNTIYF. CDR3 nucleotides: TGCGCCAGCAGCCAAGTGGGGGGCTGGGGTCGTAACACCATATATTTT. The chain combines TRBV4-3 with TRBJ1-3; the D gene is possibly TRBD1 (6 bases). The germline V gene has CDR1 LGHNA and CDR2 YSLEER. Between the trimmed V and J ends, which lost 1 base and 7 bases, there was a span of 17 bases. The CDR3 spans 16 residues.

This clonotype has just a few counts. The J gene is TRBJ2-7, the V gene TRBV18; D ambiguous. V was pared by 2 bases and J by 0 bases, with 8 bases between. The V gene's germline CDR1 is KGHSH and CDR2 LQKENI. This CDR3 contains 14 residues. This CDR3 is CASSPSFNSYEQYF. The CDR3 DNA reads TGTGCCAGCTCACCAAGTTTCAACTCCTACGAGCAGTACTTC.

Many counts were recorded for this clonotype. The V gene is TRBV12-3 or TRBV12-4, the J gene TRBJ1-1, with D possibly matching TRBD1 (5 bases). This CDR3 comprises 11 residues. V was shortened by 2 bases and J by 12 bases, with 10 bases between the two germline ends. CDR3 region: CASSLLGGPFF. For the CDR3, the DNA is TGTGCCAGCAGTTTATTGGGGGGTCCTTTCTTT.

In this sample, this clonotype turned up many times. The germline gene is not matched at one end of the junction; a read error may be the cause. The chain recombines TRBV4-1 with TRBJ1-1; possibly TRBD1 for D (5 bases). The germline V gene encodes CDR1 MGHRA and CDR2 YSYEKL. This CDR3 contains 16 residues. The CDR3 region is CATSSGFDRMNTEAFF. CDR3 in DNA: TGCGCCACCAGCTCGGGATTCGACAGAATGAACACTGAAGCTTTCTTT.

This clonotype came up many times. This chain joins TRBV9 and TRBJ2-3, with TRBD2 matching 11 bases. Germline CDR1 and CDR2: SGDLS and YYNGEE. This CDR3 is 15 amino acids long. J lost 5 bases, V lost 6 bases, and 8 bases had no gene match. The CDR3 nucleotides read TGTGCCAGCACCTTAGCGGGAGGGCCGGGAGATACGCAGTATTTT. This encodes CASTLAGGPGDTQYF.

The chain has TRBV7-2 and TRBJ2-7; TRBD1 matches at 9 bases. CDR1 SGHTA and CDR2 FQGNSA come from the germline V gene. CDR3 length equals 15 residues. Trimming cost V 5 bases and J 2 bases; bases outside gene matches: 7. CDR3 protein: CASSLGTGLTYEQYF. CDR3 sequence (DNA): TGTGCCAGCAGCCTGGGGACAGGGCTGACCTACGAGCAGTACTTC. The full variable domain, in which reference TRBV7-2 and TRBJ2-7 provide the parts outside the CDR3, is GAGVSQSPSNKVTEKGKDVELRCDPISGHTALYWYRQSLGQGLEFLIYFQGNSAPDKSGLPSDRFSAERTGGSVSTLTIQRTQQEDSAVYLCASSLGTGLTYEQYFGPGTRLTVT.

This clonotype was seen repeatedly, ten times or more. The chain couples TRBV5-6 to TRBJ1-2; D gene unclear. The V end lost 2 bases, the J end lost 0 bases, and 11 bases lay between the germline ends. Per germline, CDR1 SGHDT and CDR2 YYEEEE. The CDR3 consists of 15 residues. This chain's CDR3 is CASSLVTGTNYGYTF. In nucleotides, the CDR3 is TGTGCCAGCAGCTTAGTTACCGGAACTAACTATGGCTACACCTTC.

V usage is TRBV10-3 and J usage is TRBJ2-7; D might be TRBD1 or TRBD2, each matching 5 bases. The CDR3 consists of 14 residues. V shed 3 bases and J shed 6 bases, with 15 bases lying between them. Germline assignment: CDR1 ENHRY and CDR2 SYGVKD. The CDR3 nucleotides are TGTGCCATCAGTGAAGAGGGCCCAGGGTTCGAGCAGTACTTC. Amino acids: CAISEEGPGFEQYF.

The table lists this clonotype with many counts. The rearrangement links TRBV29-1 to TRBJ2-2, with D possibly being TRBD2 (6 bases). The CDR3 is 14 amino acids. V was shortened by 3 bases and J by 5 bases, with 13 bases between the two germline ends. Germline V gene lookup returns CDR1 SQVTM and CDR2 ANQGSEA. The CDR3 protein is CSVEDDSGTGELFF. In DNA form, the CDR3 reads TGCAGCGTTGAGGATGATAGCGGTACCGGGGAGCTGTTTTTT.

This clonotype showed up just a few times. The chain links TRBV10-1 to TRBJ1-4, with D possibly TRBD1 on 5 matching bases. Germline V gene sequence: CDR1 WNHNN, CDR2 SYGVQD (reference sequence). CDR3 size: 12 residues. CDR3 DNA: TGCGCGATCGGGGACGGAGAGGAAAAACTGTTTTTT. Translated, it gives CAIGDGEEKLFF.

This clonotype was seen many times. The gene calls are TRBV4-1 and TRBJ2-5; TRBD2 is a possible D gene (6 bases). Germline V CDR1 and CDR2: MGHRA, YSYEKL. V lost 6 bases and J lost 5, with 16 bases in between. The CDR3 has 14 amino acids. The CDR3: CASSPGLSEETQYF. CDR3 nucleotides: TGCGCCAGCAGTCCGGGACTGTCCGAGGAGACCCAGTACTTC.

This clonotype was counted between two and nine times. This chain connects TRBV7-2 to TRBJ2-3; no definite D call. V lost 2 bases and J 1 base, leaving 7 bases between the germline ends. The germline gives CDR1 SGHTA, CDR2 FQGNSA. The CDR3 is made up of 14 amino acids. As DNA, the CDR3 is TGTGCCAGCAGCTTACAACTTGGCACAGATACGCAGTATTTT. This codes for CASSLQLGTDTQYF.

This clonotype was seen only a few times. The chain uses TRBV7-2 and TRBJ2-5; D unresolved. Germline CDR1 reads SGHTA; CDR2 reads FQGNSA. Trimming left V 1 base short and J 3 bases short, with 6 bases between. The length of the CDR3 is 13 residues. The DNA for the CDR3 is TGTGCCAGCAGCTTAGGTGGAGAAGAGACCCAGTACTTC. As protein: CASSLGGEETQYF.

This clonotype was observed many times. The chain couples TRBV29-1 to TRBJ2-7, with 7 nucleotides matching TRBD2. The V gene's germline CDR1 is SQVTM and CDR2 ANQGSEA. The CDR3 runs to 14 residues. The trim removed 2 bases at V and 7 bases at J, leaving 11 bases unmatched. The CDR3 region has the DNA TGCAGCGTTGAACTAGCGGTGATAGGAGCTGAGCAGTACTTC. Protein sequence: CSVELAVIGAEQYF.

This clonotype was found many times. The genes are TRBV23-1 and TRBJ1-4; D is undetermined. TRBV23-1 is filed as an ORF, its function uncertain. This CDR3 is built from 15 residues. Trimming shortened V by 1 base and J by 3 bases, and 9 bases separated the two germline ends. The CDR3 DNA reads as TGCGCCAGCAGTCAATTCCCCACCGCTAATGAAAAACTGTTTTTT. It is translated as CASSQFPTANEKLFF.

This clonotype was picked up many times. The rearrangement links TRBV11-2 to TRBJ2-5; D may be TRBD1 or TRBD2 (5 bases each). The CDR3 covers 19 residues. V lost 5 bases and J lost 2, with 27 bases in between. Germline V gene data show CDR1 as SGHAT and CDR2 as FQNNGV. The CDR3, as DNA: TGTGCCAGCAGCGCCTACCCCGGGGCGCAGCCCGGGTGGCAAGAGACCCAGTACTTC. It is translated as CASSAYPGAQPGWQETQYF.

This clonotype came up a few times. The DNA of the CDR3 is TGCGCCAGCAGCGTGGACGGTTTCGACATTCAGTACTTC. Translated: CASSVDGFDIQYF. The chain links TRBV5-1 to TRBJ2-4, with no clear D. The CDR3 is 13 amino acids. Deletions cut 4 bases from V and 8 bases from J, with 13 bases between. The V gene's germline CDR1 is SGHRS and CDR2 YFSETQ.

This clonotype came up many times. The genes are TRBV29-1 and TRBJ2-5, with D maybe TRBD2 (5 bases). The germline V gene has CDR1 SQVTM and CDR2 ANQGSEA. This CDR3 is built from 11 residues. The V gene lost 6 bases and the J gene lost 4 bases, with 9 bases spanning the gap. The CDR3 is CSVPEGETQYF. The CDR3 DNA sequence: TGCAGCGTCCCCGAGGGAGAGACCCAGTACTTC.

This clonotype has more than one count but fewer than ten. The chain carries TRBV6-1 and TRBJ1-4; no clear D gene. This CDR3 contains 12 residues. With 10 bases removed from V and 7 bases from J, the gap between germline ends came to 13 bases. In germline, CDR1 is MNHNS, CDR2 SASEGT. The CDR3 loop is CATGVEGEKLFF. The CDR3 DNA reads TGTGCCACCGGGGTCGAAGGTGAAAAACTGTTTTTT.

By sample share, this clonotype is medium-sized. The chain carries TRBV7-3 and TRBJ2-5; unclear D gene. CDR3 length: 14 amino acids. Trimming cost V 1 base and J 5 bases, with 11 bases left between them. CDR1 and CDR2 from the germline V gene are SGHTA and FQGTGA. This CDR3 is CASSLNSGLETQYF. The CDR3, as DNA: TGTGCCAGCAGCTTAAACTCCGGGTTGGAGACCCAGTACTTC.

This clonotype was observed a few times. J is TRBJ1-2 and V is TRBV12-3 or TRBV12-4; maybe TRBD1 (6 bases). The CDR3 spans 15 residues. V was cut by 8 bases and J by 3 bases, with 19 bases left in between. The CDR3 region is CASGVNWDKDYGYTF. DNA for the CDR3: TGTGCCAGCGGAGTTAACTGGGACAAGGACTATGGCTACACCTTC.